This paragraph reports one TCR beta chain. The data belong to a study of blood T cell repertoires in COVID-19. Across the whole study: Collection of acute and convalescent COVID-19 samples took place in the United States, Italy and Spain.

The assay was immunoSEQ multiplex PCR, and TCRdb's table has in-frame clones only and misses some. There are around 86,000 clones in the sample; roughly 85% occur only once, and about two fifths lies in the top ten. The receptor's source is a man aged 80 or over with acute or convalescent COVID-19. Sequenced input: peripheral blood.

The CDR3 reads CASSQDTVNTEAFF. The CDR3 DNA reads as TGCGCCAGCAGCCAGGACACGGTGAACACTGAAGCTTTCTTT. J is TRBJ1-1 and V is TRBV4-3; possible D gene TRBD1, 5 bases. This CDR3 is 14 amino acids long. The V and J ends lost 3 bases and 0 bases respectively, with 8 bases between them. CDR1 and CDR2 (germline): LGHNA, YSLEER.